This T cell receptor (beta chain) derives from a study of blood T cell repertoires in COVID-19. Looking at the study overall: Some COVID-19 samples were acute and others convalescent; all came from the United States, Italy and Spain.

Clones were read by immunoSEQ multiplex PCR, and TCRdb kept only the in-frame ones, dropping some. The repertoire holds fewer than 120,000 clones, 72% seen once, with under 10% in the top ten. The clonotype originates from a woman aged 60-70 years with acute or convalescent COVID-19. What was sequenced was peripheral blood.

CDR3: CSASRQGRSDNQPQHF. CDR3 sequence (DNA): TGCAGTGCTAGTAGGCAGGGAAGGTCTGACAATCAGCCCCAGCATTTT. The gene calls are TRBV20-1 and TRBJ1-5; maybe TRBD1 (5 bases). Germline values: CDR1 DFQATT, CDR2 SNEGSKA (reference sequence). The CDR3 sequence is 16 residues long. The germline V and J ends were trimmed by 3 bases and 3 bases, with 18 bases remaining between them.